A selection of T cell receptor beta chains follows, all from one sample in a study of T cells after yellow fever vaccination. TCRdb re-analysed the 5' RACE reads in MiXCR, keeping a single row per CDR3 protein. The sample shows about 160,000 distinct CDR3 sequences, approximately 6.7% of them seen only once. Sequencing used CD4+ T cells sorted from PBMCs, obtained 5 to 6 days after the first yellow fever vaccination. The receptor source for this set is a man between 18 and 29 years old who received the YFV17D yellow fever vaccine. CDR3s leave out the opening cysteine and the closing phenylalanine or tryptophan. Fields, in order: clone size, V gene, CDR3 protein. Not all rows give a size; the values are once, few, many and, for expanded clones, a class.

many | TRBV7-8 | ASSLDRRQY
many | TRBV12-5 | ASGLETGNTEAF
few | TRBV5-1 | ASLQGAGANVLT
- | TRBV5-1 | ASSIGTVPGEQY
many | TRBV7-2 | ASSSQISGNTIY
few | TRBV6-1 | ASTPEIGQRADRPQH
- | TRBV7-9 | ASSLGPGTGYYEQY
many | TRBV27 | ASSQPGTSGGLAQVTQY
many | TRBV10-3 | AISETGRNTGELF
- | TRBV18 | ASSPDTTGGNAYGYT
many | TRBV4-1 | ASSHQTRGPRFRNSPLH
few | TRBV27 | ASSPAGAYRVGTQY
- | TRBV4-3 | ASSQQEMGSPLH
few | TRBV13 | ASTPRGYTEAF
many | TRBV10-2 | ASSPGTANSPLH
few | TRBV7-8 | ASSSRRGTGNEKLF
- | TRBV3-1 | ASSQLRDRTNYGYT
many | TRBV7-3 | ASSLRTGSGANVLT
many | TRBV5-8 | ASTSDNSPLH
- | TRBV12-3/TRBV12-4 | ASSDRGRETQY
few | TRBV20-1 | SASGLTITDTQY
few | TRBV6-1 | ASSETPGSLRSYEQY
many | TRBV4-1 | ASSPTLRNTGELF
- | TRBV6-1 | ASSLIGRKRTGELF
few | TRBV6-5 | ASSYSKGVQPQH
few | TRBV19 | ASSMGGLTPQY
- | TRBV6-5 | ASSSNTDTQY
- | TRBV25-1 | ASSEGGWHEQY
many | TRBV4-1 | ASSQRRGQGEEKLF
many | TRBV6-1 | ASSDHRASNTEAF
many | TRBV7-2 | ASSSRVEAKETQY
many | TRBV5-1 | ASTPGGANTGELF
many | TRBV7-8 | ASSLFGTDTQY
few | TRBV30 | AWAGTANYEQY
many | TRBV12-3/TRBV12-4 | ASSPGTGRNEQF
many | TRBV5-6 | ASSRGAGRAENTQY
many | TRBV20-1 | SARAGTSTDTQY
many | TRBV12-3/TRBV12-4 | ASSFVAQTQY
many | TRBV5-1 | ASSNLAGSTDTQY